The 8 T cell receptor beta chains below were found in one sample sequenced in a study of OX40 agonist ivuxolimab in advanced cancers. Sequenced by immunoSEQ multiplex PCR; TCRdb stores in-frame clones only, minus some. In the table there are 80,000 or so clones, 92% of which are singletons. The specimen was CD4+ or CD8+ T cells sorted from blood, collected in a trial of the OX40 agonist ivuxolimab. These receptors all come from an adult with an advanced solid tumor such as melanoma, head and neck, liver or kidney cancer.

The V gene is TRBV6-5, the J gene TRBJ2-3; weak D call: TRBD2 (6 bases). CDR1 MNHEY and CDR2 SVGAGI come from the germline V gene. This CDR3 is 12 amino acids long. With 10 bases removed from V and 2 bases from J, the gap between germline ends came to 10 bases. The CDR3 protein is CATRRDTDTQYF. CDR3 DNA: TGTGCCACTCGGCGGGACACAGATACGCAGTATTTT.

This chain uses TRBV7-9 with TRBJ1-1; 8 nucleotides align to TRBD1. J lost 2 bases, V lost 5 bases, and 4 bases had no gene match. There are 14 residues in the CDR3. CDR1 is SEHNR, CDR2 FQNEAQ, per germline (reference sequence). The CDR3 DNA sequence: TGTGCCAGCAGCCAAGGACAGGGCAACACTGAAGCTTTCTTT. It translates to CASSQGQGNTEAFF.

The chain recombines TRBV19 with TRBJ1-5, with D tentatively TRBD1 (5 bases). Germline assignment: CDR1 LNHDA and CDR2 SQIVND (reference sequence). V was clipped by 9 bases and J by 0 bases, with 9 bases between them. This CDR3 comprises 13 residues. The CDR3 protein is CASRQTSNQPQHF. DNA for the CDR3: TGTGCCAGCCGACAGACTAGCAATCAGCCCCAGCATTTT. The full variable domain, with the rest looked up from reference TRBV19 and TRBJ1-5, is DGGITQSPKYLFRKEGQNVTLSCEQNLNHDAMYWYRQDPGQGLRLIYYSQIVNDFQKGDIAEGYSVSREKKESFPLTVTSAQKNPTAFYLCASRQTSNQPQHFGDGTRLSIL.

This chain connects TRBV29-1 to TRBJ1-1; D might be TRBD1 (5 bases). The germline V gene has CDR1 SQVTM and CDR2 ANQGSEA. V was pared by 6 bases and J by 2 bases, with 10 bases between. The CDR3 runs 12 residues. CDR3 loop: CSVDGGNTEAFF. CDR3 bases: TGCAGCGTCGACGGGGGAAACACTGAAGCTTTCTTT.

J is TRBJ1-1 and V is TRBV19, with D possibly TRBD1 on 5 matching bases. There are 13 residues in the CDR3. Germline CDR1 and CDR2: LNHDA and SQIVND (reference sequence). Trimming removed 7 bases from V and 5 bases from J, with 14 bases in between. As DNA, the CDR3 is TGTGCCAGTATCCGGGACCGGGGGACTGAAGCTTTCTTT. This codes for CASIRDRGTEAFF.

In DNA form, the CDR3 reads TGTGCCAGCAGCACCGAATCAGATACGCAGTATTTT. Encoded protein: CASSTESDTQYF. The genes are TRBV7-9 and TRBJ2-3; no clear D gene. V was clipped by 5 bases and J by 4 bases, with 7 bases between them. The CDR3 is 12 amino acids. Per germline, CDR1 SEHNR and CDR2 FQNEAQ (reference sequence).

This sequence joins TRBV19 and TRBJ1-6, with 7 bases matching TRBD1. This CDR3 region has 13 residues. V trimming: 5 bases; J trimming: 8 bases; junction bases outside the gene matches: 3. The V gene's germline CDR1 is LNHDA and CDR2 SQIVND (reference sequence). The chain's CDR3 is CASSYRGDSPLHF. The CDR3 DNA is TGTGCCAGTAGTTACAGGGGTGATTCACCCCTCCACTTT.

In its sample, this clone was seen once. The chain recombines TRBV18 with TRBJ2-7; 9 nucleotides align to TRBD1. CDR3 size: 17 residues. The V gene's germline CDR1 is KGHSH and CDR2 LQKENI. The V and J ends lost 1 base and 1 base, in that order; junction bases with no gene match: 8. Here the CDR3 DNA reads TGTGCCAGCTCACCACAGTCCCTACAGGGGGCTTCCTACGAGCAGTACTTC. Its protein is CASSPQSLQGASYEQYF.